These 23 T cell receptor beta chains were sequenced from one sample in a study of cytomegalovirus exposure and HLA in healthy donors (dated by TCRdb to the late 2010s). Library construction relied on the immunoSEQ multiplex PCR assay. For the multiplex PCR, a mixture combining 60 forward primers for TCR Vbeta segments and 13 reverse primers for TCR Jbeta segments was used. Sourced from immuneACCESS, this table was stored by TCRdb with only in-frame sequences that have V and J called. A share of the clones is absent; for the studies checked, an unresolved V gene accounts for under half, and the remainder has no known explanation. The sample yields approximately 200,000 clones; 84% were counted once. 0.2% to 0.3% of the sample rests with the top ten. Sample: PBMCs. These receptors came from a boy aged 5-17 years in good health and CMV-seronegative.

This clone was observed once. This chain connects TRBV7-8 to TRBJ2-1, with TRBD2 matching 7 bases. The CDR3 has 16 amino acids. In germline, CDR1 is SGHVS, CDR2 FQNEAQ. With 5 bases clipped from V and 4 bases from J, the junction kept 11 bases outside the gene matches. Here the CDR3 DNA reads TGTGCCAGCAGCCCTGGGGCAGCGGGGTATTACAATGAGCAGTTCTTC. Translation: CASSPGAAGYYNEQFF.

The V gene is TRBV18, the J gene TRBJ1-5, with a tentative D call TRBD1 (6 bases). CDR3 length: 16 residues. Trimming took 3 bases from V and 3 from J, leaving 15 bases between them. Germline V gene lookup returns CDR1 KGHSH and CDR2 LQKENI. The CDR3: CASSPTPGQNNQPQHF. The CDR3 DNA reads TGTGCCAGCTCACCGACCCCTGGACAGAACAATCAGCCCCAGCATTTT.

The chain has TRBV6-7 and TRBJ1-6; the D gene is possibly TRBD1 (5 bases). TRBV6-7 is given ORF status, its function remaining uncertain. This CDR3 is 17 amino acids long. Trimming cost V 8 bases and J 9 bases, with 26 bases left between them. This CDR3 reads CASQGRTPSQNRSPLHF. CDR3 bases: TGTGCCAGCCAGGGCAGGACACCCTCCCAAAATCGTTCACCCCTCCACTTT.

This clone has only a few counts. The genes are TRBV28 and TRBJ2-3; 9 positions match TRBD1. The length of the CDR3 is 16 residues. Trimming took 6 bases from V and 3 from J; bases not matched to a gene: 10. Looked up from germline, CDR1 is MDHEN and CDR2 is SYDVKM. This CDR3 reads CASSPPVGQGTDTQYF. CDR3 in DNA: TGTGCCAGCAGCCCCCCGGTAGGACAGGGGACAGATACGCAGTATTTT.

The J gene is TRBJ2-1, the V gene TRBV2, with no clear D. CDR1 and CDR2 from the germline V gene are SNHLY and FYNNEI. Trimming stripped 5 bases from V and 3 bases from J, with 5 bases between. This CDR3 is built from 12 residues. The CDR3 loop reads CASSLLYNEQFF. The CDR3, as DNA: TGTGCCAGCAGTCTACTCTACAATGAGCAGTTCTTC.

This clone was detected a few times. Different DNA sequences within this sample yield the same CDR3. The CDR3 nucleotides read TGTGCCAGCAGTGAACTAGCGGGGGGGCAAGAGACCCAGTACTTC. As protein: CASSELAGGQETQYF. The chain recombines TRBV6-1 with TRBJ2-5; 12 bases align to TRBD2. The trim removed 2 bases at V and 2 bases at J, leaving 0 bases unmatched. Per the germline V gene, CDR1 is MNHNS and CDR2 is SASEGT. The CDR3 has 15 amino acids.

The J gene is TRBJ2-2, the V gene TRBV9; 9 bases align to TRBD2. CDR1 SGDLS and CDR2 YYNGEE come from the germline V gene. The CDR3 is made up of 16 amino acids. V shed 0 bases and J 5 bases; nucleotides not matched to a gene: 5. This CDR3 is CASSVATAGGTGELFF. The CDR3 bases are TGTGCCAGCAGCGTAGCTACCGCGGGAGGGACCGGGGAGCTGTTTTTT.

The CDR3 region is CASSSGTGIEKLFF. The CDR3 DNA reads TGTGCCAGCAGCTCGGGGACAGGGATTGAAAAACTGTTTTTT. The chain is built from TRBV5-6 and TRBJ1-4; 9 bases map to TRBD1. The germline V gene encodes CDR1 SGHDT and CDR2 YYEEEE. There are 14 residues in the CDR3. With 3 bases clipped from V and 7 bases from J, the junction kept 4 bases outside the gene matches.

The chain has TRBV4-1 and TRBJ2-5; 10 bases fit TRBD1. The J call may be incorrect, as the DNA end agrees better with TRBJ2-7. The CDR3 extends over 15 amino acids. Germline V lookup: CDR1 MGHRA, CDR2 YSYEKL. This CDR3 reads CASSQTGQGIYEQYF. The DNA for the CDR3 is TGCGCCAGCAGCCAAACGGGACAGGGGATCTACGAGCAGTACTTC.

The V and J genes are TRBV6-5 and TRBJ2-3; TRBD1 agrees at 11 bases. The CDR3 consists of 15 residues. Germline loops: CDR1 MNHEY, CDR2 SVGAGI. The V gene end was trimmed by 5 bases and the J gene end by 5 bases; junction bases not matched to a gene: 6. The CDR3 reads CASSPDRGQGDTQYF. As DNA, the CDR3 is TGTGCCAGCAGTCCGGACAGGGGGCAGGGAGATACGCAGTATTTT.

The chain has TRBV11-2 and TRBJ2-7; perhaps TRBD1 as D (7 bases). Trimming left V 2 bases short and J 5 bases short, with 16 bases between. The CDR3 has 15 amino acids. Looked up from germline, CDR1 is SGHAT and CDR2 is FQNNGV. The CDR3: CASSLRSGGNNEQYF. The CDR3 nucleotides are TGTGCCAGCAGCTTACGATCAGGGGGGAACAACGAGCAGTACTTC.

On this clone: Distinct nucleotide sequences in the sample also encode this CDR3. The V and J genes are TRBV10-3 and TRBJ1-5; 8 bases map to TRBD1. CDR1 is ENHRY and CDR2 is SYGVKD in the germline V gene. The J segment lost 7 bases and the V segment lost 11 bases, leaving 10 bases of the junction unmatched. The CDR3 totals 13 residues. CDR3 sequence: CAHRGGQGQPQHF. In DNA form, the CDR3 reads TGTGCCCACAGGGGGGGGCAGGGCCAGCCCCAGCATTTT.

The rearrangement joins TRBV5-4 to TRBJ1-6; a weak D match, TRBD1 (6 bases). V was shortened by 3 bases and J by 7 bases, with 11 bases between the two germline ends. Germline V CDR1 and CDR2: SGHNT, YYREEE (reference sequence). The CDR3 is 14 residues long. The CDR3 is CASSSGVGNSPLHF. DNA of the CDR3: TGTGCCAGCAGCTCAGGGGTGGGGAATTCACCCCTCCACTTT.

V usage is TRBV27 and J usage is TRBJ1-6; 9 bases agree with TRBD1. CDR3 size: 17 residues. V shed 3 bases, J shed 9 bases, and the junction held 12 bases outside the gene matches. Germline assignment: CDR1 MNHEY and CDR2 SMNVEV (reference sequence). CDR3: CASSLGTGWPGGSPLHF. The CDR3 DNA is TGTGCCAGCAGTTTGGGGACAGGGTGGCCCGGGGGTTCACCCCTCCACTTT.

The chain uses TRBV27 and TRBJ2-7, with D possibly matching TRBD1 (6 bases). CDR1 is MNHEY, CDR2 SMNVEV, per germline (reference sequence). The V end lost 1 base, the J end lost 3 bases, and 13 bases lay between the germline ends. There are 15 residues in the CDR3. CDR3 DNA: TGTGCCAGCAGTTTATTCGACAGGCTTGGCTACGAGCAGTACTTC. Translation gives CASSLFDRLGYEQYF.

This sequence joins TRBV14 and TRBJ1-2, with 9 nucleotides matching TRBD1. Germline V gives CDR1 SGHDN, CDR2 FVKESK. This CDR3 spans 14 amino acids. V was clipped by 1 base and J by 8 bases; unmatched bases: 5. The CDR3 is CASSQGGQGDGYTF. Written as DNA, the CDR3 is TGTGCCAGCAGCCAAGGGGGACAGGGTGACGGCTACACCTTC.

This chain joins TRBV5-1 and TRBJ2-6; 16 bases are a match to TRBD2. Germline V lookup: CDR1 SGHRS, CDR2 YFSETQ. CDR3 length equals 19 residues. V was pared by 4 bases and J by 0 bases, with 4 bases of the junction left unmatched. The CDR3 here is CASSPGLAGGSSGANVLTF. DNA for the CDR3: TGCGCCAGCAGCCCGGGACTAGCGGGAGGGAGCTCTGGGGCCAACGTCCTGACTTTC.

The rearrangement joins TRBV5-7 to TRBJ1-1; possibly TRBD1 for D (6 bases). TRBV5-7 is an open reading frame, and its role is uncertain. With 1 base removed from V and 1 base from J, the gap between germline ends came to 17 bases. CDR3 length equals 17 residues. The CDR3 sequence: CASSLTPRGRGNTEAFF. DNA of the CDR3: TGTGCCAGCAGCTTGACTCCAAGGGGGAGGGGGAACACTGAAGCTTTCTTT.

The V and J genes are TRBV6-1 and TRBJ2-1; 11 positions match TRBD2. J lost 4 bases, V lost 3 bases, and 5 bases had no gene match. Germline V gene data show CDR1 as MNHNS and CDR2 as SASEGT. This CDR3 is 16 amino acids long. The chain's CDR3 is CASSDPSGRQYNEQFF. The CDR3, as DNA: TGTGCCAGCAGTGACCCTAGCGGGAGGCAATACAATGAGCAGTTCTTC.

This chain joins TRBV10-1 and TRBJ1-2; D perhaps matches TRBD1 (5 bases). The V gene lost 5 bases and the J gene lost 5 bases, with 15 bases spanning the gap. The germline gives CDR1 WNHNN, CDR2 SYGVQD (reference sequence). The CDR3 sequence is 14 residues long. The CDR3: CASSKPGRTYGYTF. DNA for the CDR3: TGCGCCAGCAGTAAACCTGGACGGACATATGGCTACACCTTC.

This clone was picked up a small number of times. This chain uses TRBV9 with TRBJ1-1; the D is unclear. Germline CDR1 reads SGDLS; CDR2 reads YYNGEE. The CDR3 runs 14 residues. The V end lost 2 bases, the J end lost 3 bases, and 11 bases lay between the germline ends. The DNA for the CDR3 is TGTGCCAGCAGCGTTTGGGGAGGCGACACTGAAGCTTTCTTT. Amino acid sequence: CASSVWGGDTEAFF.

The DNA for the CDR3 is TGTGCCAGCTCCCCCCGGACAGGGAGGAAGGGTTACTCTGGAAACACCATATATTTT. The encoded protein is CASSPRTGRKGYSGNTIYF. This sequence joins TRBV18 and TRBJ1-3, with 8 bases matching TRBD1. This CDR3 has 19 residues. Unmatched junction bases numbered 16, after V lost 6 bases and J lost 0 bases. CDR1 KGHSH and CDR2 LQKENI come from the germline V gene. The full variable domain, completed using reference TRBV18 and TRBJ1-3, is NAGVMQNPRHLVRRRGQEARLRCSPMKGHSHVYWYRQLPEEGLKFMVYLQKENIIDESGMPKERFSAEFPKEGPSILRIQQVVRGDSAAYFCASSPRTGRKGYSGNTIYFGEGSWLTVV.

V is TRBV6-5 and J is TRBJ2-1, with 8 bases matching TRBD2. CDR1 MNHEY and CDR2 SVGAGI come from the germline V gene. The length of the CDR3 is 15 residues. V lost 2 bases and J lost 5; bases outside the gene matches: 5. CDR3 region: CASSYSGSGNNEQFF. Written as DNA, the CDR3 is TGTGCCAGCAGTTACAGCGGGAGTGGCAACAATGAGCAGTTCTTC.